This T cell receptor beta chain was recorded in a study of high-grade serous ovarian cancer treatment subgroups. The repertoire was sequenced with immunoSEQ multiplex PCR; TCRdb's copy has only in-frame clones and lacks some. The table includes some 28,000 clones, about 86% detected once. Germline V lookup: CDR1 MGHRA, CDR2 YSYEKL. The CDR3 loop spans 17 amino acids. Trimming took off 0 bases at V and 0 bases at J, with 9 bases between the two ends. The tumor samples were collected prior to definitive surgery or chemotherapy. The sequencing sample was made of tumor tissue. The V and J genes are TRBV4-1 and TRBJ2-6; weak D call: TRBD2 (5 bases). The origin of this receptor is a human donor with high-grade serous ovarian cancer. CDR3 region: CASSQEVRVSGANVLTF. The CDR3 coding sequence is TGCGCCAGCAGCCAAGAAGTGAGGGTCTCTGGGGCCAACGTCCTGACTTTC.